The 17 T cell receptor beta chains in this list originate from one sample, sequenced in a study of identical twins. TCRdb independently ran MiXCR on the 5' RACE reads; one entry per CDR3 protein. The table shows approximately 230,000 distinct CDR3 sequences, with under 8.5% occurring only once. These data were likewise used in another study, on T cells expressing NK-cell markers.

Material for sequencing was CD8+ T cells sorted from blood. All receptors come from a woman under 30 in good health.

V and J are TRBV6-1 and TRBJ2-7, with D possibly being TRBD2 (5 bases). The CDR3 runs 14 residues. The V end lost 3 bases, the J end lost 2 bases, and 11 bases lay between the germline ends. Germline CDR1 MNHNS, CDR2 SASEGT. The CDR3 reads CASSDGKNTYEQYF. The DNA for the CDR3 is TGTGCCAGCAGTGACGGGAAGAACACCTACGAGCAGTACTTC.

In this sample, this clonotype turned up many times. The chain is built from TRBV10-2 and TRBJ1-1; perhaps TRBD1 as D (6 bases). The CDR3 covers 15 residues. Trimming removed 1 base from V and 4 bases from J, with 13 bases in between. From germline, CDR1 is WSHSY and CDR2 SAAADI. This chain's CDR3 is CASSELQGGGTEAFF. CDR3 DNA: TGCGCCAGCAGTGAGTTGCAGGGAGGGGGCACTGAAGCTTTCTTT.

The chain is built from TRBV7-9 and TRBJ2-1, with D unclear. The V gene lost 5 bases and the J gene lost 0 bases, with 14 bases spanning the gap. The CDR3 extends over 16 amino acids. Germline CDR1 reads SEHNR; CDR2 reads FQNEAQ (reference sequence). DNA of the CDR3: TGTGCCAGCAGCCGCTCGGCCCGGAGCTCCTACAATGAGCAGTTCTTC. This translates into CASSRSARSSYNEQFF.

V usage is TRBV11-2 and J usage is TRBJ1-5; D is possibly TRBD1 (6 bases). The CDR3 length is 15 residues. Deletions cut 5 bases from V and 6 bases from J, with 17 bases between. The germline V gene encodes CDR1 SGHAT and CDR2 FQNNGV. This CDR3 reads CASSDTGSSGQPQHF. The CDR3 DNA reads as TGTGCCAGCAGCGATACAGGGTCTTCGGGTCAGCCCCAGCATTTT. Drawing the rest from reference TRBV11-2 and TRBJ1-5, the complete variable domain is EAGVAQSPRYKIIEKRQSVAFWCNPISGHATLYWYQQILGQGPKLLIQFQNNGVVDDSQLPKDRFSAERLKGVDSTLKIQPAKLEDSAVYLCASSDTGSSGQPQHFGDGTRLSIL.

This rearrangement joins TRBV7-9 to TRBJ1-1, with D unclear. The V end was cut by 6 bases, the J end by 8 bases, with 25 bases between. This CDR3 has 16 amino acids. CDR1 SEHNR and CDR2 FQNEAQ come from the germline V gene (reference sequence). This CDR3 is CASSSTSEVDFSEAFF. CDR3 DNA: TGTGCCAGCAGTTCGACGTCGGAGGTGGATTTTTCCGAAGCTTTCTTT.

In this sample, this clonotype turned up a few times. The chain recombines TRBV5-4 with TRBJ2-1, with TRBD1 matching over 7 bases. Germline V gene sequence: CDR1 SGHNT, CDR2 YYREEE (reference sequence). The CDR3 sequence is 13 residues long. The ends lost 2 bases at V and 6 bases at J; junction bases unmatched: 2. The CDR3 nucleotides read TGTGCCAGCAGCTTAAGGGGGCTCAATGAGCAGTTCTTC. Amino acids: CASSLRGLNEQFF.

V and J are TRBV24-1 and TRBJ2-2; 7 bases are a match to TRBD2. The trim removed 4 bases at V and 11 bases at J, leaving 6 bases unmatched. The CDR3 length is 13 residues. Germline V gene sequence: CDR1 KGHDR, CDR2 SFDVKD. The CDR3 region has the DNA TGTGCCACCAGTGACCCGGGACTATCAGAGCTGTTTTTT. Translation: CATSDPGLSELFF.

This clonotype was seen many times. The chain links TRBV9 to TRBJ2-1; 9 bases line up with TRBD1. V lost 3 bases to trimming and J lost 5 bases; unmatched junction nucleotides: 3. The V gene's germline CDR1 is SGDLS and CDR2 YYNGEE. CDR3 length: 14 amino acids. The CDR3 DNA reads TGTGCCAGCAGCGCGGGGACAGGGAACAATGAGCAGTTCTTC. This gives the protein CASSAGTGNNEQFF.

This clonotype was observed a few times. This chain uses TRBV7-6 with TRBJ1-1; weak D call: TRBD1 (5 bases). The CDR3 is 13 residues long. Trimming took 5 bases from V and 8 from J, leaving 15 bases between them. The germline V gene encodes CDR1 SGHVS and CDR2 FNYEAQ. CDR3 in DNA: TGTGCCAGCAGCCGAAGTGCGGGGACGGAAGCTTTCTTT. Protein: CASSRSAGTEAFF.

In this sample, this clonotype turned up many times. The chain joins TRBV7-6 to TRBJ1-2, with a weak D call TRBD1 (6 bases). V gave up 5 bases and J gave up 7 bases, with 17 bases separating them. The CDR3 has 14 amino acids. CDR1 and CDR2 from the germline V gene are SGHVS and FNYEAQ. As DNA, the CDR3 is TGTGCCAGCAGCCCGGCAGGGGCAGCTCGTGGCTACACCTTC. It yields the protein CASSPAGAARGYTF.

This clonotype appeared a few times. V usage is TRBV6-5 and J usage is TRBJ2-2, with 8 nucleotides matching TRBD2. V trimming: 4 bases; J trimming: 6 bases; junction bases outside the gene matches: 10. The CDR3 has 16 residues. Per the germline V gene, CDR1 is MNHEY and CDR2 is SVGAGI. The CDR3 loop is CASSWAQREPPGELFF. DNA of the CDR3: TGTGCCAGCAGTTGGGCCCAGCGGGAGCCCCCCGGGGAGCTGTTTTTT.

The V call is TRBV2, the J call TRBJ1-2, with 7 bases matching TRBD1. There are 11 residues in the CDR3. V shed 9 bases, J shed 7 bases, and the junction held 5 bases outside the gene matches. Germline V gene sequence: CDR1 SNHLY, CDR2 FYNNEI. CDR3 bases: TGTGCCAGACTAAGGGGGCTTGGCTACACCTTC. As protein: CARLRGLGYTF.

At least ten counts were recorded for this clonotype. The V and J genes are TRBV6-4 and TRBJ2-5; 9 bases are a match to TRBD2. Looked up from germline, CDR1 is MRHNA and CDR2 is SNTAGT. The CDR3 sequence is 15 residues long. Germline trimming cut 3 bases from V and 5 bases from J; bases unmatched to any gene: 7. CDR3 region: CASSEGSGSGETQYF. In DNA form, the CDR3 reads TGTGCCAGCAGTGAAGGTAGCGGGAGTGGGGAGACCCAGTACTTC.

This clonotype came up many times. This chain uses TRBV5-4 with TRBJ2-1; 8 bases line up with TRBD2. Germline V CDR1 and CDR2: SGHNT, YYREEE (reference sequence). V lost 10 bases and J lost 7; bases outside the gene matches: 16. CDR3 length: 15 amino acids. The CDR3 region is CASFLAGGVVNEQFF. The CDR3 bases are TGTGCCTCCTTCTTGGCGGGGGGCGTAGTAAATGAGCAGTTCTTC.

V and J are TRBV2 and TRBJ2-2; D gene ambiguous. The CDR3 is made up of 10 amino acids. The germline CDR1 and CDR2 sequences are SNHLY and FYNNEI. The germline V and J ends were trimmed by 4 bases and 7 bases, with 1 base remaining between them. This CDR3 is CASSVGELFF. The CDR3 coding sequence is TGTGCCAGCAGTGTCGGGGAGCTGTTTTTT.

The chain uses TRBV5-1 and TRBJ2-1; unclear D gene. Germline-derived CDR1 and CDR2 are SGHRS and YFSETQ. The CDR3 runs 14 residues. Trimming pared 0 bases from V and 10 bases from J, leaving 14 bases between. This CDR3 reads CASSLGRSIGEQFF. CDR3 nucleotide sequence: TGCGCCAGCAGCTTGGGACGGTCTATTGGGGAGCAGTTCTTC.

The J gene is TRBJ1-1, the V gene TRBV29-1, with D tentatively TRBD1 (5 bases). CDR1 is SQVTM and CDR2 is ANQGSEA in the germline V gene. Trimming left V 4 bases short and J 7 bases short, with 19 bases between. This CDR3 contains 14 residues. The CDR3 sequence is CSVVDWAKRGEAFF. The CDR3 bases are TGCAGCGTTGTTGACTGGGCAAAGAGGGGTGAAGCTTTCTTT.